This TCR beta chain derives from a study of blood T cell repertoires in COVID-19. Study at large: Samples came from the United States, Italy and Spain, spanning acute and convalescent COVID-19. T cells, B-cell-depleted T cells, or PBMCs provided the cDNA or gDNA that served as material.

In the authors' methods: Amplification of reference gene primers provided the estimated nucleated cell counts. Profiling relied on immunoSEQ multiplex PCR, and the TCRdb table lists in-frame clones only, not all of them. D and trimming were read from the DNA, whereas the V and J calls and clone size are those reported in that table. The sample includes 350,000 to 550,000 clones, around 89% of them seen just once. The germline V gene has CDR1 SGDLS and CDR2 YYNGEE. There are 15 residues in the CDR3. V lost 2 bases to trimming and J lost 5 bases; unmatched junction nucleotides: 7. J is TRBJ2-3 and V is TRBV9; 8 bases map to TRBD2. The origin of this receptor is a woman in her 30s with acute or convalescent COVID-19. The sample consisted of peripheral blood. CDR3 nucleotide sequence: TGTGCCAGCAGCGTGGGGACTAGGAGTGGAGATACGCAGTATTTT. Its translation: CASSVGTRSGDTQYF.